Below, 13 T cell receptor beta chains from the same sample are listed, as sequenced in a study of shared clonotypes between healthy human individuals. Produced via immunoSEQ multiplex PCR; TCRdb's table is partial and in-frame only. The sample lists about 990,000 clones, approximately 80% occurring once. The specimen sequenced was memory CD4+ T cells from PBMCs. Specified subset: CD45RA-negative fraction. These TCRs come from a man aged 18 to 29 in good health. Some clones in this sample may be carry-over from other donors' samples.

Of note for this clone: Other DNA sequences in this sample translate to the same CDR3. The chain recombines TRBV7-3 with TRBJ2-1; D gene unclear. The V end lost 3 bases, the J end lost 3 bases, and 9 bases lay between the germline ends. CDR3 length: 14 amino acids. The V gene's germline CDR1 is SGHTA and CDR2 FQGTGA. CDR3 nucleotide sequence: TGTGCCAGCAGCTTGTCCAGCAGCTACAATGAGCAGTTCTTC. Protein sequence: CASSLSSSYNEQFF.

The chain has TRBV4-3 and TRBJ1-1, with D perhaps matching TRBD1 (5 bases). Per the germline V gene, CDR1 is LGHNA and CDR2 is YSLEER. The CDR3 is made up of 15 amino acids. The V end lost 0 bases, the J end lost 7 bases, and 15 bases lay between the germline ends. CDR3: CASSQEGPRRGEAFF. The CDR3, as DNA: TGCGCCAGCAGCCAAGAGGGACCCCGACGGGGTGAAGCTTTCTTT.

As concerns this clone: A much larger clone differs by one base, so this may be a read error. The chain joins TRBV4-3 to TRBJ1-4; 8 bases map to TRBD1. This CDR3 is built from 15 residues. Germline-derived CDR1 and CDR2 are LGHNA and YSLEER. After removal of 7 bases from V and 8 bases from J, the junction contained 12 bases not matched to a gene. The CDR3 DNA reads TGCGCCAGCAATCGGGAGGGGACAGGACGGGAAAAACTGTTTTTT. It is translated as CASNREGTGREKLFF.

About this clone: It is likely a read error: a sequence one base away is far more abundant. The same CDR3 can be traced to other DNA sequences in this sample. V gene TRBV11-2 combines with J gene TRBJ1-4, with 7 bases matching TRBD1. The CDR3 totals 14 residues. CDR1 is SGHAT and CDR2 is FQNNGV in the germline V gene. The CDR3: CASSLGQGAEKLFF. CDR3 DNA sequence: TGTGCCAGCAGCTTAGGACAGGGAGCGGAAAAACTGTTTTTC.

This clone was seen a few times. V usage is TRBV6-5 and J usage is TRBJ1-2, with a tentative D call TRBD1 (6 bases). Germline loops: CDR1 MNHEY, CDR2 SVGAGI. The CDR3 totals 14 residues. V was cut by 4 bases and J by 7 bases, with 16 bases left in between. CDR3 amino acids: CASSSPGGASGYTF. DNA for the CDR3: TGTGCCAGCAGTTCCCCGGGGGGCGCGAGTGGCTACACCTTC.

This chain links TRBV29-1 with TRBJ2-6, with a possible D match to TRBD2 (5 bases). V lost 1 base and J 3 bases, leaving 7 bases between the germline ends. There are 14 residues in the CDR3. Germline V lookup: CDR1 SQVTM, CDR2 ANQGSEA. The CDR3 coding sequence is TGCAGCGTTGAAGGAGGGCTTGGGGCCAACGTCCTGACTTTC. It is translated as CSVEGGLGANVLTF.

The gene calls are TRBV19 and TRBJ1-5; TRBD1 is a possible D gene (5 bases). V lost 2 bases and J lost 11, with 10 bases in between. Germline assignment: CDR1 LNHDA and CDR2 SQIVND (reference sequence). The CDR3 contains 12 residues. Here the CDR3 DNA reads TGTGCCAGTAGTATAAATACAGGTGCCCAGCATTTT. This encodes CASSINTGAQHF.

This chain links TRBV6-5 with TRBJ2-5, with D unresolved. CDR3 length: 13 residues. The germline V gene encodes CDR1 MNHEY and CDR2 SVGAGI. The V end lost 3 bases, the J end lost 7 bases, and 12 bases lay between the germline ends. CDR3 protein: CASSYQVEGTQYF. The CDR3 DNA follows: TGTGCCAGCAGTTATCAGGTAGAAGGGACCCAGTACTTC.

The rearrangement joins TRBV19 to TRBJ1-2; tentative D call: TRBD1 (6 bases). The length of the CDR3 is 15 residues. Trimming left V 3 bases short and J 4 bases short, with 15 bases between. CDR1 is LNHDA and CDR2 is SQIVND in the germline V gene (reference sequence). The CDR3 coding sequence is TGTGCCAGTAGTATTCCCCCCGGGACAACCTATGGCTACACCTTC. Its translation: CASSIPPGTTYGYTF.

V and J are TRBV5-4 and TRBJ2-1, with 9 bases identical to TRBD2. Germline trimming cut 1 base from V and 3 bases from J; bases unmatched to any gene: 5. The CDR3 has 16 amino acids. Germline-derived CDR1 and CDR2 are SGHNT and YYREEE (reference sequence). The CDR3 protein is CASSLLTSGFYNEQFF. CDR3 DNA: TGTGCCAGCAGCTTGTTGACTAGCGGATTCTACAATGAGCAGTTCTTC. Supplemented by reference TRBV5-4 and TRBJ2-1, the full variable domain reads ETGVTQSPTHLIKTRGQQVTLRCSSQSGHNTVSWYQQALGQGPQFIFQYYREEENGRGNFPPRFSGLQFPNYSSELNVNALELDDSALYLCASSLLTSGFYNEQFFGPGTRLTVL.

This chain links TRBV7-2 with TRBJ2-7; the D is unclear. The length of the CDR3 is 12 residues. In germline, CDR1 is SGHTA, CDR2 FQGNSA. Trimming removed 3 bases at V and 6 bases at J, with 9 bases between. Here the CDR3 DNA reads TGTGCCAGCAGCTTTGTTAGTCGCGAGCAGTACTTC. As protein: CASSFVSREQYF. Full variable domain (outside the CDR3, taken from reference TRBV7-2 and TRBJ2-7): GAGVSQSPSNKVTEKGKDVELRCDPISGHTALYWYRQSLGQGLEFLIYFQGNSAPDKSGLPSDRFSAERTGGSVSTLTIQRTQQEDSAVYLCASSFVSREQYFGPGTRLTVT.

The chain combines TRBV11-2 with TRBJ2-7, with TRBD1 identical over 9 bases. Germline V gene sequence: CDR1 SGHAT, CDR2 FQNNGV. CDR3 length: 14 residues. V was clipped by 4 bases and J by 3 bases; unmatched bases: 4. The CDR3 loop is CASSSTGGNYEQYF. The CDR3 DNA reads TGTGCCAGCAGCTCCACAGGGGGCAACTACGAGCAGTACTTC. The variable domain in full, with the rest retrieved from reference TRBV11-2 and TRBJ2-7, is EAGVAQSPRYKIIEKRQSVAFWCNPISGHATLYWYQQILGQGPKLLIQFQNNGVVDDSQLPKDRFSAERLKGVDSTLKIQPAKLEDSAVYLCASSSTGGNYEQYFGPGTRLTVT.

The chain uses TRBV6-5 and TRBJ2-1; D is unclear. Trimming pared 2 bases from V and 8 bases from J, leaving 4 bases between. The CDR3 is made up of 11 amino acids. The germline V gene encodes CDR1 MNHEY and CDR2 SVGAGI. CDR3 protein: CASSYRHEQFF. The CDR3 coding sequence is TGTGCCAGCAGTTACCGGCATGAGCAGTTCTTC.